Below, 31 T cell receptor beta chains from the same sample are listed, as sequenced in a study of cytomegalovirus exposure and HLA in healthy donors. In the PCR, 60 Vbeta and 13 Jbeta primers were used. Using immunoSEQ multiplex PCR, the repertoire was profiled, and TCRdb retains in-frame clones only, with some absent. Of under 130,000 clones in the sample, less than 75% are singletons; the top ten hold under 13%. The sequenced material came from PBMCs. These receptors came from a man aged 35-49 years in good health and CMV-seropositive.

In nucleotides, the CDR3 is TGTGCCTGGAGTGTTGGCCAGGGGATCACAGATACGCAGTATTTT. Encoded protein: CAWSVGQGITDTQYF. The chain uses TRBV30 and TRBJ2-3; D is perhaps TRBD1 (6 bases). Germline V CDR1 and CDR2: GTSNPN, SVGIG (reference sequence). The CDR3 covers 15 residues. Trimming took 0 bases from V and 2 from J, leaving 12 bases between them. The full variable domain, with the rest looked up from reference TRBV30 and TRBJ2-3, is SQTIHQWPATLVQPVGSPLSLECTVEGTSNPNLYWYRQAAGRGLQLLFYSVGIGQISSEVPQNLSASRPQDRQFILSSKKLLLSDSGFYLCAWSVGQGITDTQYFGPGTRLTVL.

The chain couples TRBV5-6 to TRBJ2-6, with 7 nucleotides matching TRBD1. J gave up 0 bases and V 4 bases, and 7 bases lay outside the gene matches. The CDR3 extends over 17 amino acids. Germline loops: CDR1 SGHDT, CDR2 YYEEEE. The CDR3 spells CASSNTGALSGANVLTF. The CDR3, as DNA: TGTGCCAGCAGCAACACAGGGGCCCTCTCTGGGGCCAACGTCCTGACTTTC.

The chain recombines TRBV7-2 with TRBJ2-3; TRBD2 aligns across 7 bases. The germline CDR1 and CDR2 sequences are SGHTA and FQGNSA. V shed 6 bases, J shed 4 bases, and the junction held 4 bases outside the gene matches. This CDR3 region has 13 residues. The CDR3 DNA sequence: TGTGCCAGCAGGACTCGGGGGGCAGATACGCAGTATTTT. This codes for CASRTRGADTQYF.

The sample holds one count of this clone. The rearrangement links TRBV5-6 to TRBJ2-4, with a tentative D call TRBD2 (5 bases). Germline CDR1 reads SGHDT; CDR2 reads YYEEEE. This CDR3 region has 14 residues. V lost 5 bases and J 4 bases, leaving 13 bases between the germline ends. The CDR3, as DNA: TGTGCCAGCAGTACGGACGGGGAGAAAAACATTCAGTACTTC. Its translation is CASSTDGEKNIQYF.

V is TRBV28 and J is TRBJ2-1; no reliable D call. The CDR3 length is 15 residues. V was clipped by 7 bases and J by 4 bases, with 17 bases between them. Germline CDR1 MDHEN, CDR2 SYDVKM. In DNA form, the CDR3 reads TGTGCCAGCACCCGCCTCAGTTCGCGGTACAATGAGCAGTTCTTC. Its protein product is CASTRLSSRYNEQFF.

Note on this clone: Other DNA sequences in the sample encode the same CDR3. This chain connects TRBV5-1 to TRBJ2-3, with 7 nucleotides matching TRBD2. The CDR3 extends over 15 amino acids. V gave up 0 bases and J gave up 0 bases; unmatched junction bases: 1. Germline-derived CDR1 and CDR2 are SGHRS and YFSETQ. CDR3 residues: CASSLGLASTDTQYF. CDR3 DNA: TGCGCCAGCAGCTTGGGACTAGCTAGCACAGATACGCAGTATTTT.

The rearrangement joins TRBV29-1 to TRBJ2-3; 12 positions match TRBD2. The CDR3 totals 16 residues. After removal of 6 bases from V and 2 bases from J, the junction contained 9 bases not matched to a gene. The germline gives CDR1 SQVTM, CDR2 ANQGSEA. The CDR3 loop reads CSVQSSGRAITDTQYF. Written as DNA, the CDR3 is TGCAGCGTCCAATCTAGCGGGAGGGCCATCACAGATACGCAGTATTTT.

The chain combines TRBV6-6 with TRBJ1-3; a possible D gene is TRBD1 (6 bases). From germline, CDR1 is MNHNY and CDR2 SVGAGI (reference sequence). The CDR3 sequence is 15 residues long. The V gene lost 6 bases and the J gene lost 2 bases, with 14 bases spanning the gap. As DNA, the CDR3 is TGTGCCAGCAGCCGGGACACTCGGGCTGGAAACACCATATATTTT. As protein: CASSRDTRAGNTIYF.

This chain links TRBV9 with TRBJ2-4; D unresolved. The germline V gene encodes CDR1 SGDLS and CDR2 YYNGEE. CDR3 length: 13 residues. With 4 bases removed from V and 8 bases from J, the gap between germline ends came to 13 bases. CDR3 nucleotides: TGTGCCAGCAGCCTAACCGACATGGACATTCAGTACTTC. Translated: CASSLTDMDIQYF.

The CDR3 DNA is TGTGCCAGCAGCTCACGGGACAGGGGGCTTTACAATGAGCAGTTCTTC. This translates into CASSSRDRGLYNEQFF. This chain links TRBV7-9 with TRBJ2-1, with 12 bases identical to TRBD1. Germline CDR1 is SEHNR and CDR2 is FQNEAQ (reference sequence). The CDR3 runs to 16 residues. V lost 4 bases to trimming and J lost 4 bases; unmatched junction nucleotides: 5.

The chain is built from TRBV7-2 and TRBJ1-2; no firm D call. The CDR3 has 15 residues. The germline V gene encodes CDR1 SGHTA and CDR2 FQGNSA. V lost 0 bases and J 8 bases, leaving 16 bases between the germline ends. In DNA, the CDR3 is TGTGCCAGCAGCTTAGCGTATACCGACACCGGAGGCTACACCTTC. It translates to CASSLAYTDTGGYTF.

V gene TRBV4-1 combines with J gene TRBJ2-1; a possible D gene is TRBD2 (6 bases). Germline loops: CDR1 MGHRA, CDR2 YSYEKL. The CDR3 extends over 16 amino acids. V shed 3 bases and J shed 2 bases, with 14 bases lying between them. CDR3 region: CASSQGGGRTYNEQFF. CDR3 nucleotide sequence: TGCGCCAGCAGCCAGGGAGGAGGGAGAACCTACAATGAGCAGTTCTTC.

This clone was recorded only once. The chain links TRBV7-2 to TRBJ2-2; 7 bases map to TRBD1. The CDR3 covers 15 residues. The junction had 4 bases not matched to a gene; V was cut back by 5 bases and J by 1 base. Germline V lookup: CDR1 SGHTA, CDR2 FQGNSA. The CDR3 loop is CASSARQGNTGELFF. CDR3 bases: TGTGCCAGCAGCGCAAGACAGGGGAACACCGGGGAGCTGTTTTTT.

In its sample, this clone was seen a few times. The CDR3 is CSVDPPGQGSYEQYF. The CDR3 DNA reads as TGCAGCGTTGATCCCCCTGGGCAGGGATCCTACGAGCAGTACTTC. The chain recombines TRBV29-1 with TRBJ2-7, with a tentative D call TRBD1 (5 bases). The CDR3 loop spans 15 amino acids. Germline V CDR1 and CDR2: SQVTM, ANQGSEA. The V and J ends lost 3 bases and 1 base respectively, with 16 bases between them.

The chain couples TRBV28 to TRBJ1-1, with 9 positions matching TRBD1. In germline, CDR1 is MDHEN, CDR2 SYDVKM. This CDR3 region has 14 residues. Losses at the gene ends were 7 bases for V and 5 bases for J; bases not matched to a gene: 8. In DNA form, the CDR3 reads TGTGCCAGCATTCGACAGGGGGATCAAACTGAAGCTTTCTTT. This sequence encodes CASIRQGDQTEAFF.

There are a few counts of this clone. Other DNA sequences in the sample encode the same CDR3. The chain couples TRBV2 to TRBJ2-7, with D possibly TRBD1 on 6 matching bases. Germline assignment: CDR1 SNHLY and CDR2 FYNNEI. With 8 bases removed from V and 0 bases from J, the gap between germline ends came to 11 bases. This CDR3 has 13 amino acids. The chain's CDR3 is CASFGQSSYEQYV. CDR3 bases: TGTGCCAGCTTTGGACAGAGCTCCTACGAGCAGTACGTC.

In this sample, this clone turned up a few times. The J gene is TRBJ2-7, the V gene TRBV2; possibly TRBD1 for D (7 bases). The CDR3 sequence is 14 residues long. Trimming took 1 base from V and 3 from J, leaving 10 bases between them. CDR1 and CDR2 from the germline V gene are SNHLY and FYNNEI. The CDR3 loop reads CASSEGQGGYEQYF. The CDR3 DNA reads TGTGCCAGCAGTGAAGGGCAGGGGGGCTACGAGCAGTACTTC.

The chain combines TRBV30 with TRBJ1-3; D perhaps matches TRBD1 (5 bases). This CDR3 region has 14 residues. V lost 0 bases and J 2 bases, leaving 8 bases between the germline ends. CDR1 is GTSNPN and CDR2 is SVGIG in the germline V gene (reference sequence). DNA for the CDR3: TGTGCCTGGAGTGTATTAGGGGCTGGAAACACCATATATTTT. This codes for CAWSVLGAGNTIYF.

J is TRBJ1-2 and V is TRBV2; D is possibly TRBD1 (6 bases). V was shortened by 3 bases and J by 7 bases, with 9 bases between the two germline ends. The CDR3 length is 12 residues. CDR1 is SNHLY and CDR2 is FYNNEI in the germline V gene. CDR3 nucleotide sequence: TGTGCCAGCAGTGATGCAGGGGTTGGCTACACCTTC. This codes for CASSDAGVGYTF.

This chain joins TRBV5-1 and TRBJ2-5, with a possible D match to TRBD1 (5 bases). Trimming took 0 bases from V and 5 from J, leaving 17 bases between them. Germline CDR1 and CDR2: SGHRS and YFSETQ. This CDR3 comprises 16 residues. The CDR3 DNA follows: TGCGCCAGCAGCTTGGGACTCCAGGGCGCTGGGGAGACCCAGTACTTC. Protein sequence: CASSLGLQGAGETQYF.

CDR3 protein: CASSSWTGGTEAFF. The CDR3 DNA sequence: TGTGCCAGCAGCTCGTGGACAGGGGGCACTGAAGCTTTCTTT. The V call is TRBV7-9, the J call TRBJ1-1, with 10 positions matching TRBD1. This CDR3 is built from 14 residues. Germline values: CDR1 SEHNR, CDR2 FQNEAQ (reference sequence). The trim removed 4 bases at V and 4 bases at J, leaving 3 bases unmatched. Based on the CDR3 plus reference TRBV7-9 and TRBJ1-1, the full variable domain is DTGVSQNPRHKITKRGQNVTFRCDPISEHNRLYWYRQTLGQGPEFLTYFQNEAQLEKSRLLSDRFSAERPKGSFSTLEIQRTEQGDSAMYLCASSSWTGGTEAFFGQGTRLTVV.

The V call is TRBV9, the J call TRBJ2-5; TRBD1 is a possible D gene (5 bases). Trimming pared 4 bases from V and 3 bases from J, leaving 13 bases between. The germline CDR1 and CDR2 sequences are SGDLS and YYNGEE. The CDR3 is made up of 14 amino acids. The CDR3 is CASSTSSGKETQYF. The CDR3 coding sequence is TGTGCCAGCAGCACCTCTTCAGGGAAAGAGACCCAGTACTTC. Full variable domain (remainder filled in from reference TRBV9 and TRBJ2-5): DSGVTQTPKHLITATGQRVTLRCSPRSGDLSVYWYQQSLDQGLQFLIQYYNGEERAKGNILERFSAQQFPDLHSELNLSSLELGDSALYFCASSTSSGKETQYFGPGTRLLVL.

The table lists this clone with a few counts. The chain combines TRBV7-9 with TRBJ2-1, with a weak D call TRBD2 (5 bases). The length of the CDR3 is 16 residues. V was cut by 0 bases and J by 4 bases, with 13 bases left in between. Germline V gene sequence: CDR1 SEHNR, CDR2 FQNEAQ (reference sequence). In nucleotides, the CDR3 is TGTGCCAGCAGCTTAGCGGACCGGGGAGCTTACAATGAGCAGTTCTTC. Amino acids: CASSLADRGAYNEQFF. Combining the CDR3 with reference TRBV7-9 and TRBJ2-1 gives the whole variable domain DTGVSQNPRHKITKRGQNVTFRCDPISEHNRLYWYRQTLGQGPEFLTYFQNEAQLEKSRLLSDRFSAERPKGSFSTLEIQRTEQGDSAMYLCASSLADRGAYNEQFFGPGTRLTVL.

The table lists this clone with a count of one. The chain is built from TRBV28 and TRBJ1-4; a weak D match, TRBD1 (6 bases). CDR3 length equals 15 residues. Per germline, CDR1 MDHEN and CDR2 SYDVKM. With 2 bases removed from V and 6 bases from J, the gap between germline ends came to 13 bases. The CDR3: CASSLGSRGHEKLFF. The CDR3 DNA reads as TGTGCCAGCAGTTTAGGGTCCAGGGGTCATGAAAAACTGTTTTTT. Based on the CDR3 plus reference TRBV28 and TRBJ1-4, the full variable domain is DVKVTQSSRYLVKRTGEKVFLECVQDMDHENMFWYRQDPGLGLRLIYFSYDVKMKEKGDIPEGYSVSREKKERFSLILESASTNQTSMYLCASSLGSRGHEKLFFGSGTQLSVL.

This chain connects TRBV10-3 to TRBJ2-7; D is perhaps TRBD1 or TRBD2 (5 bases each). Trimming removed 4 bases at V and 5 bases at J, with 9 bases between. In germline, CDR1 is ENHRY, CDR2 SYGVKD. CDR3 length: 12 residues. The CDR3 DNA is TGTGCCATCAGTGCGAGGGGACACGAGCAGTACGTC. This gives the protein CAISARGHEQYV.

The rearrangement joins TRBV9 to TRBJ2-7; 8 nucleotides align to TRBD2. The CDR3 is made up of 12 amino acids. Trimming took 1 base from V and 7 from J; bases not matched to a gene: 1. The germline V gene has CDR1 SGDLS and CDR2 YYNGEE. The CDR3 region is CASSVSGGEQYF. CDR3 nucleotide sequence: TGTGCCAGCAGCGTAAGCGGGGGTGAGCAGTACTTC.

This clone was observed a handful of times. The chain employs TRBV9 and TRBJ1-5; D perhaps matches TRBD1 (6 bases). Trimming shortened V by 4 bases and J by 4 bases, and 15 bases separated the two germline ends. This CDR3 is built from 15 residues. CDR1 is SGDLS and CDR2 is YYNGEE in the germline V gene. The CDR3 DNA reads as TGTGCCAGCAGCTCCACAGGGTTGGGGAATCAGCCCCAGCATTTT. This gives the protein CASSSTGLGNQPQHF.

The chain joins TRBV5-4 to TRBJ2-1; the match to TRBD2 covers 13 bases. The CDR3 spans 18 residues. CDR1 and CDR2 (germline): SGHNT, YYREEE (reference sequence). V gave up 4 bases and J gave up 1 base; unmatched junction bases: 8. The CDR3 DNA sequence: TGTGCCAGCAGCCGCGGGACTAGCGGGAAAAATTCCTACAATGAGCAGTTCTTC. Its translation: CASSRGTSGKNSYNEQFF.

This chain connects TRBV30 to TRBJ2-7, with a tentative D call TRBD2 (6 bases). This CDR3 comprises 15 residues. Trimming shortened V by 5 bases and J by 7 bases, and 24 bases separated the two germline ends. The V gene's germline CDR1 is GTSNPN and CDR2 SVGIG (reference sequence). CDR3 DNA: TGTGCCTGGGCCCCCGGAGGGGACGTCCTGGGGGAGCAGTACTTC. Translated, it gives CAWAPGGDVLGEQYF.

This chain connects TRBV6-6 to TRBJ2-7; TRBD2 matches 7 bases. The CDR3 has 15 residues. V gave up 5 bases and J gave up 2 bases; unmatched junction bases: 9. From germline, CDR1 is MNHNY and CDR2 SVGAGI (reference sequence). CDR3 protein: CASSHRASGPYEQYF. DNA of the CDR3: TGTGCCAGCAGTCACCGGGCTAGCGGCCCCTACGAGCAGTACTTC.

The chain has TRBV4-1 and TRBJ1-5; D remains unclear. V was trimmed by 1 base and J by 0 bases, leaving 7 bases between them. This CDR3 region has 15 residues. From germline, CDR1 is MGHRA and CDR2 YSYEKL. The CDR3 region is CASSQADYSNQPQHF. The CDR3 DNA follows: TGCGCCAGCAGCCAAGCGGACTATAGCAATCAGCCCCAGCATTTT.